The 23 T cell receptor beta chains given below trace back to one sample, sequenced in a study of shared clonotypes between healthy human individuals. Generated by immunoSEQ multiplex PCR, the TCRdb table keeps only in-frame clones and is missing some. The sample consists of about 1,500,000 clones, over 95% of them appearing once. Sample: naive CD4+ T cells sorted from blood. Subset given: CD45RA+ positively selected. The receptors originated from a man in his thirties or forties in good health.

The rearrangement links TRBV5-4 to TRBJ1-3; tentatively, D is TRBD1 (5 bases). The V gene lost 0 bases and the J gene lost 6 bases, with 10 bases spanning the gap. This CDR3 has 14 amino acids. Germline lookup yields CDR1 SGHNT and CDR2 YYREEE (reference sequence). The CDR3 region is CASSLDRRINTIYF. CDR3 sequence (DNA): TGTGCCAGCAGCTTGGACAGGCGAATAAACACCATATATTTT.

The rearrangement links TRBV9 to TRBJ2-3; a possible D gene is TRBD1 (6 bases). Germline CDR1 is SGDLS and CDR2 is YYNGEE. The CDR3 totals 14 residues. V shed 2 bases and J shed 2 bases, with 9 bases lying between them. CDR3 in DNA: TGTGCCAGCAGCGTTGGGACAATCACAGATACGCAGTATTTT. It is translated as CASSVGTITDTQYF. The full variable domain, with the rest looked up from reference TRBV9 and TRBJ2-3, is DSGVTQTPKHLITATGQRVTLRCSPRSGDLSVYWYQQSLDQGLQFLIQYYNGEERAKGNILERFSAQQFPDLHSELNLSSLELGDSALYFCASSVGTITDTQYFGPGTRLTVL.

This clone occurred once. The gene calls are TRBV6-1 and TRBJ1-5; 9 nucleotides match TRBD1. Germline CDR1 is MNHNS and CDR2 is SASEGT. V shed 7 bases, J shed 3 bases, and the junction held 7 bases outside the gene matches. The CDR3 runs to 15 residues. This CDR3 reads CASIRQGEDNQPQHF. CDR3 DNA: TGTGCCAGCATTAGACAGGGGGAAGACAATCAGCCCCAGCATTTT.

J is TRBJ1-2 and V is TRBV5-8, with D perhaps matching TRBD1 (5 bases). Germline CDR1 is SGHTS and CDR2 is YDEGEE. V gave up 4 bases and J gave up 2 bases, with 18 bases separating them. This CDR3 is built from 16 residues. CDR3 coding DNA: TGTGCCAGCAGCCGGTCTACCGGGGCCCGGAACTATGGCTACACCTTC. Its translation is CASSRSTGARNYGYTF.

J is TRBJ2-5 and V is TRBV25-1; 7 positions match TRBD1. Per germline, CDR1 MGHDK and CDR2 SYGVNS. This CDR3 is 13 amino acids long. Trimming cost V 7 bases and J 9 bases; bases outside gene matches: 11. CDR3 bases: TGTGCCAGCACCGGACAGGAGAGAGCGGCCCAGTACTTC. It encodes CASTGQERAAQYF.

The CDR3 is CASSTQGLRGETQYF. The CDR3 nucleotides read TGTGCCAGCAGCACTCAGGGTCTACGGGGGGAGACCCAGTACTTC. The rearrangement uses TRBV5-4 and TRBJ2-5; TRBD2 might be the D (6 bases). Germline CDR1 reads SGHNT; CDR2 reads YYREEE (reference sequence). The CDR3 has 15 amino acids. The V end was cut by 4 bases, the J end by 5 bases, with 18 bases between.

This clone showed up just once. The chain uses TRBV4-1 and TRBJ2-1, with D hard to call. Trimming pared 6 bases from V and 8 bases from J, leaving 8 bases between. The CDR3 loop spans 11 amino acids. Germline loops: CDR1 MGHRA, CDR2 YSYEKL. CDR3 sequence: CASSGVDEQFF. As DNA, the CDR3 is TGCGCCAGCAGTGGGGTAGATGAGCAGTTCTTC.

This clone showed up just once. The chain uses TRBV10-3 and TRBJ2-1; 7 bases agree with TRBD2. Germline V gene data show CDR1 as ENHRY and CDR2 as SYGVKD. This CDR3 comprises 15 residues. V lost 3 bases to trimming and J lost 4 bases; unmatched junction nucleotides: 6. The CDR3 DNA reads as TGTGCCATCAGTGAAGGGCGGGGGTTATACAATGAGCAGTTCTTC. It specifies CAISEGRGLYNEQFF.

This chain connects TRBV5-1 to TRBJ1-1; D perhaps matches TRBD1 (6 bases). This CDR3 is built from 13 residues. Between the trimmed V and J ends, which lost 3 bases and 3 bases, there was a span of 9 bases. CDR1 SGHRS and CDR2 YFSETQ come from the germline V gene. The CDR3 loop reads CASSWKGDTEAFF. The CDR3 DNA reads as TGCGCCAGCAGCTGGAAGGGGGACACTGAAGCTTTCTTT.

This clone was detected once. The gene calls are TRBV7-9 and TRBJ1-5, with unresolved D. The CDR3 contains 17 residues. Trimming shortened V by 1 base and J by 4 bases, and 17 bases separated the two germline ends. Germline assignment: CDR1 SEHNR and CDR2 FQNEAQ (reference sequence). The CDR3 reads CASSLGTTGVINQPQHF. Here the CDR3 DNA reads TGTGCCAGCAGCTTAGGGACTACGGGAGTGATAAATCAGCCCCAGCATTTT.

The rearrangement uses TRBV29-1 and TRBJ2-1; perhaps TRBD1 as D (6 bases). The V and J ends lost 4 bases and 7 bases respectively, with 14 bases between them. Germline V gene sequence: CDR1 SQVTM, CDR2 ANQGSEA. This CDR3 is built from 13 residues. For the CDR3, the DNA is TGCAGCGTTGGACAGGTTTTAAGGAATGAGCAGTTCTTC. Its protein is CSVGQVLRNEQFF.

The V gene is TRBV9, the J gene TRBJ1-3; D unresolved. Looked up from germline, CDR1 is SGDLS and CDR2 is YYNGEE. With 3 bases removed from V and 0 bases from J, the gap between germline ends came to 10 bases. CDR3 length: 15 amino acids. This chain's CDR3 is CASSATSSSGNTIYF. CDR3 coding DNA: TGTGCCAGCAGCGCCACTTCCAGCTCTGGAAACACCATATATTTT. Full variable domain (rest looked up from reference TRBV9 and TRBJ1-3): DSGVTQTPKHLITATGQRVTLRCSPRSGDLSVYWYQQSLDQGLQFLIQYYNGEERAKGNILERFSAQQFPDLHSELNLSSLELGDSALYFCASSATSSSGNTIYFGEGSWLTVV.

The chain combines TRBV5-1 with TRBJ1-2; the match to TRBD1 covers 12 bases. V was clipped by 4 bases and J by 6 bases; unmatched bases: 4. There are 14 residues in the CDR3. The germline gives CDR1 SGHRS, CDR2 YFSETQ. In DNA, the CDR3 is TGCGCCAGCAGCCCCGGGGACAGGGGGCATGGCTACACCTTC. Amino acid sequence: CASSPGDRGHGYTF.

A word on this clone: The same CDR3 is also encoded by other DNA sequences in this sample. V and J are TRBV18 and TRBJ2-3, with 15 bases identical to TRBD2. Germline-derived CDR1 and CDR2 are KGHSH and LQKENI. The ends lost 2 bases at V and 3 bases at J; junction bases unmatched: 0. The CDR3 length is 16 residues. The CDR3 here is CASSPGTSGRTDTQYF. The CDR3 DNA reads as TGTGCCAGCTCACCAGGGACTAGCGGGAGGACAGATACGCAGTATTTT.

The chain has TRBV14 and TRBJ1-5; a possible D gene is TRBD1 (5 bases). From germline, CDR1 is SGHDN and CDR2 FVKESK. The CDR3 runs to 15 residues. Trimming left V 0 bases short and J 7 bases short, with 13 bases between. CDR3 amino acids: CASSQDPGEVQPQHF. The CDR3 region has the DNA TGTGCCAGCAGCCAAGATCCGGGGGAGGTACAGCCCCAGCATTTT.

This sequence joins TRBV28 and TRBJ1-2; TRBD1 agrees at 10 bases. This CDR3 is built from 15 residues. V gave up 5 bases and J gave up 3 bases; unmatched junction bases: 6. CDR1 and CDR2 (germline): MDHEN, SYDVKM. The CDR3 protein is CASSGGTGDYYGYTF. The CDR3 bases are TGTGCCAGCAGTGGGGGGACAGGGGATTACTATGGCTACACCTTC.

The chain has TRBV19 and TRBJ2-1; tentatively, D is TRBD2 (6 bases). V was trimmed by 4 bases and J by 6 bases, leaving 13 bases between them. Germline V CDR1 and CDR2: LNHDA, SQIVND (reference sequence). CDR3 length equals 14 residues. Here the CDR3 DNA reads TGTGCCAGTAGTACCCGACTAGTGAGCAATGAGCAGTTCTTC. This codes for CASSTRLVSNEQFF.

This chain links TRBV14 with TRBJ2-1, with 7 bases aligning to TRBD2. Unmatched junction bases numbered 5, after V lost 6 bases and J lost 6 bases. Germline V CDR1 and CDR2: SGHDN, FVKESK. The CDR3 totals 13 residues. The CDR3 reads CASRTSSLNEQFF. The CDR3 nucleotides are TGTGCCAGCAGGACTAGCTCTCTCAATGAGCAGTTCTTC.

The CDR3 loop is CASSVGGRDTYEQYF. The CDR3, as DNA: TGTGCCAGCAGCGTAGGAGGTCGGGACACCTACGAGCAGTACTTC. This chain joins TRBV9 and TRBJ2-7; D possibly corresponds to TRBD1 (6 bases). Germline CDR1 is SGDLS and CDR2 is YYNGEE. V was trimmed by 0 bases and J by 2 bases, leaving 12 bases between them. CDR3 size: 15 residues.

The V gene is TRBV2, the J gene TRBJ2-3; 7 bases match TRBD2. The V gene's germline CDR1 is SNHLY and CDR2 FYNNEI. J was trimmed by 4 bases and V by 11 bases; bases with no gene match: 6. CDR3 length equals 12 residues. This CDR3 is CALGGAPDTQYF. Here the CDR3 DNA reads TGTGCCTTGGGAGGGGCCCCAGATACGCAGTATTTT. The whole variable domain, remainder taken from reference TRBV2 and TRBJ2-3, is EPEVTQTPSHQVTQMGQEVILRCVPISNHLYFYWYRQILGQKVEFLVSFYNNEISEKSEIFDDQFSVERPDGSNFTLKIRSTKLEDSAMYFCALGGAPDTQYFGPGTRLTVL.

V is TRBV5-1 and J is TRBJ2-6; 7 nucleotides match TRBD1. This CDR3 region has 16 residues. V lost 6 bases, J lost 2 bases, and 8 bases stayed unmatched. Germline V CDR1 and CDR2: SGHRS, YFSETQ. The CDR3 loop is CASTLPGQAGANVLTF. The CDR3 coding sequence is TGCGCCAGCACCCTACCCGGACAGGCTGGGGCCAACGTCCTGACTTTC.

The chain carries TRBV30 and TRBJ1-2, with 7 positions matching TRBD1. In germline, CDR1 is GTSNPN, CDR2 SVGIG (reference sequence). The CDR3 runs 12 residues. With V trimmed by 3 bases and J by 4 bases, 2 bases remained unmatched. The DNA of the CDR3 is TGTGCCTGGAGGGACAGGAGCTATGGCTACACCTTC. This translates into CAWRDRSYGYTF.

The chain carries TRBV5-4 and TRBJ2-6; D not resolved. This CDR3 region has 15 residues. Germline V CDR1 and CDR2: SGHNT, YYREEE (reference sequence). Trimming left V 3 bases short and J 0 bases short, with 7 bases between. The CDR3 nucleotides are TGTGCCAGCAGCTCGAGGTTCTCTGGGGCCAACGTCCTGACTTTC. This gives the protein CASSSRFSGANVLTF.